The rows below give T cell receptor beta chains drawn from one sample of a study of shared clonotypes between healthy human individuals. Libraries were prepared by immunoSEQ multiplex PCR; TCRdb keeps only in-frame clonotypes and omits some of them. The sample has about 520,000 clones; roughly 80% are singletons. Sequencing was done on a sample of PBMCs. Every receptor here comes from a woman aged 40 to 49 in good health. Some clones in this sample may be carry-over from other donors' samples. The conserved cysteine and the conserved F or W are not part of the CDR3 here.

CDR3aa: ASQTSGASTDTQY; v_gene: TRBV5-4
CDR3aa: ASSPPGLAGGNEQF; v_gene: TRBV18
CDR3aa: ASNLLAGEQF; v_gene: TRBV11-2
CDR3aa: ASQPRRGTDTQY; v_gene: TRBV19
CDR3aa: ASSPRVGGAGELF; v_gene: TRBV11-2
CDR3aa: ASSFTYNQPQH; v_gene: TRBV28
CDR3aa: ASSERQDHSYEQY; v_gene: TRBV6-4
CDR3aa: ASSLGPHRANYGYT; v_gene: TRBV7-2
CDR3aa: ASSLGPGRSTEAF; v_gene: TRBV7-6
CDR3aa: ATSRGDRGGLTDTQY; v_gene: TRBV15
CDR3aa: AWSSPSGYASSTDTQY; v_gene: TRBV30
CDR3aa: ASLEGGDSNQPQH; v_gene: TRBV28
CDR3aa: ASTLPRRYNEQF; v_gene: TRBV7-9
CDR3aa: ASSPDGKNTEAF; v_gene: TRBV7-9
CDR3aa: ASSSGGIGANVLT; v_gene: TRBV27
CDR3aa: ASSRRGTETSYEQY; v_gene: TRBV7-9
CDR3aa: ASSPGLVSETQY; v_gene: TRBV7-7
CDR3aa: AWQSTDTQY; v_gene: TRBV30
CDR3aa: ASSYTGGTEAF; v_gene: TRBV6-6
CDR3aa: ASSPVAGGPETQY; v_gene: TRBV18
CDR3aa: ASSLDGNQPQH; v_gene: TRBV28
CDR3aa: ASSLGDRAYGYT; v_gene: TRBV5-8
CDR3aa: ASSFPPPLGEQY; v_gene: TRBV11-2
CDR3aa: ASSFWGEGTEAF; v_gene: TRBV27
CDR3aa: AISIAGIGTGELF; v_gene: TRBV10-3
CDR3aa: ASSSRAVSGANVLT; v_gene: TRBV7-3
CDR3aa: ASSDRTPTDTQY; v_gene: TRBV11-2
CDR3aa: ASSLDPISDEQF; v_gene: TRBV5-1
CDR3aa: ASSRTPGTGAEKLF; v_gene: TRBV7-8
CDR3aa: ASSKGLAGPNEKLF; v_gene: TRBV21-1
CDR3aa: ASSLVPGRSSYEQY; v_gene: TRBV7-8
CDR3aa: ASSFHRVTGGDITEAF; v_gene: TRBV11-2
CDR3aa: ASIGGSREQF; v_gene: TRBV2
CDR3aa: ASSATGGAGANVLT; v_gene: TRBV25-1
CDR3aa: ASSSLVSGELF; v_gene: TRBV11-1
CDR3aa: ASSPPVAGGRAEQY; v_gene: TRBV18
CDR3aa: ASSLGGGSFGEQY; v_gene: TRBV7-3
CDR3aa: ASSFSGSYEQY; v_gene: TRBV7-9
CDR3aa: ASRPGQDNEQF; v_gene: TRBV6-1
CDR3aa: ASSANYNSPLH; v_gene: TRBV19
CDR3aa: ASRRDRGSGEQY; v_gene: TRBV6-1
CDR3aa: ASSMQGGNTGELF; v_gene: TRBV7-3
CDR3aa: ASRLGGGGSPYEQY; v_gene: TRBV28
CDR3aa: ASSPRDRGLYGYT; v_gene: TRBV7-6
CDR3aa: ASSLYDTQY; v_gene: TRBV7-2
CDR3aa: ASSGTGTGPIREQY; v_gene: TRBV6-1
CDR3aa: ASSSPFGSGNTIY; v_gene: TRBV6-5
CDR3aa: ASSLRQQGSNQPQH; v_gene: TRBV19
CDR3aa: ASSLGTVQETQY; v_gene: TRBV7-8
CDR3aa: AVGGIAGVVGELF; v_gene: TRBV30
CDR3aa: ASSGAYGPYEQY; v_gene: TRBV5-1
CDR3aa: ASSPGWSLNTGELF; v_gene: TRBV7-2
CDR3aa: ASSKDRNTEAF; v_gene: TRBV7-2
CDR3aa: AGRDRSTTEQY; v_gene: TRBV6-1
CDR3aa: ASSIATSGGYEQY; v_gene: TRBV19
CDR3aa: ASSGTGTGYNEQF; v_gene: TRBV9
CDR3aa: ATSLTGIEFYEQY; v_gene: TRBV15
CDR3aa: ASSLGPGGDPTEAF; v_gene: TRBV5-4
CDR3aa: ASSTRRSSYNEQF; v_gene: TRBV28
CDR3aa: ASKRDSNQPQH; v_gene: TRBV6-1